This TCR beta chain is from a study of CD8 T cells in ankylosing spondylitis. Study outcomes and limitations: Characteristic of ankylosing spondylitis blood, it appeared, was a TCR beta motif comprising several highly homologous variants. In reactive arthritis synovial fluid and blood, some motif variants had been reported before. Matched ankylosing spondylitis synovial fluid reportedly showed significant enrichment of disease-linked clones.

This clonotype was detected once. What it binds is unknown. Possible read error: a much larger clone is one base away. Making the TCR beta libraries involved quantitative 5'-RACE with molecular barcodes. TCRdb reprocessed the 5' RACE reads with MiXCR, giving one entry per CDR3 protein. This sample has hundreds of thousands of distinct CDR3 sequences; around 7.8% occur once, and the top ten carry 6.8%. This TCR derives from a male donor with ankylosing spondylitis or in good health (not recorded which). Sequencing was carried out using blood, either unsorted or a sorted T cell fraction (not recorded which).

The CDR3 DNA follows: TGTGCCAGCTCACCAGGGGCGACCCAGTACTTC. Amino acids: CASSPGATQYF. The chain links TRBV18 to TRBJ2-5, with TRBD1 as a possible D gene (5 bases). There are 11 residues in the CDR3. With 2 bases removed from V and 7 bases from J, the gap between germline ends came to 5 bases. CDR1 KGHSH and CDR2 LQKENI come from the germline V gene.